This record looks at one T cell receptor (beta chain) sequence and its context. These data come from a study of blood T cell repertoires in COVID-19. Across the study: Acute-phase and convalescent COVID-19 samples originated in the United States, Italy and Spain. T cells, B-cell-depleted T cells, or PBMCs supplied cDNA or gDNA.

Across fewer than 25 US areas, participants ranged in age from roughly 18 to 89 years. In the authors' workflow: Estimation of nucleated cell counts relied on the amplification of reference gene primers. The protocol was immunoSEQ multiplex PCR, while the TCRdb copy is restricted to in-frame clones and leaves out a portion. V, J and clone size reflect that table, while D and trimming were determined from the DNA. The sample holds under 350,000 clones, approximately 89% seen once. Deletions cut 2 bases from V and 4 bases from J, with 20 bases between. Germline V gene data show CDR1 as MGHRA and CDR2 as YSYEKL. The length of the CDR3 is 17 residues.

This clonotype was sampled from a woman between 18 and 30 years old who had recovered from COVID-19. J is TRBJ1-2 and V is TRBV4-1; D is possibly TRBD1 (6 bases). The sample comprised PBMCs or T cells enriched from blood (not recorded which). CDR3 sequence: CASSQTFRTETAYGYTF. Written as DNA, the CDR3 is TGCGCCAGCAGCCAAACCTTCCGGACAGAAACGGCCTATGGCTACACCTTC.